Listed here are 32 T cell receptor beta chains from one sample, sequenced in a study of blood T cell repertoires in COVID-19. Libraries were prepared by immunoSEQ multiplex PCR; TCRdb keeps only in-frame clonotypes and omits some of them. The repertoire holds some 130,000 clones, more than 75% seen once, with 3.7% in the top ten. Sample: peripheral blood. All receptors come from a man aged 50-59 years with active COVID-19.

The chain employs TRBV28 and TRBJ1-1; tentatively, D is TRBD1 (6 bases). Trimming took off 6 bases at V and 1 base at J, with 9 bases between the two ends. The CDR3 is 13 residues long. In germline, CDR1 is MDHEN, CDR2 SYDVKM. CDR3 loop: CASRGGANTEAFF. Written as DNA, the CDR3 is TGTGCCAGCAGGGGGGGGGCGAACACTGAAGCTTTCTTT.

A word on this clone: This specimen includes other DNA sequences encoding the same CDR3. The rearrangement joins TRBV5-1 to TRBJ2-5; TRBD1 matches 12 bases. The CDR3 contains 15 residues. With 4 bases clipped from V and 5 bases from J, the junction kept 6 bases outside the gene matches. Germline values: CDR1 SGHRS, CDR2 YFSETQ. The CDR3 loop reads CASSLRDRGRETQYF. CDR3 nucleotides: TGCGCCAGCAGCCTCAGGGACAGGGGGCGGGAGACCCAGTACTTC.

The chain employs TRBV15 and TRBJ2-3; the match to TRBD1 covers 12 bases. Per germline, CDR1 LNHNV and CDR2 YYDKDF (reference sequence). Trimming at V came to 1 base and at J to 5 bases, leaving 7 bases not matched to a gene. The CDR3 consists of 17 residues. For the CDR3, the DNA is TGTGCCACCAGCAGAGCCCGGGACAGGGGGCCGGGAGATACGCAGTATTTT. Translating gives CATSRARDRGPGDTQYF.

V gene TRBV19 combines with J gene TRBJ2-1, with 9 bases that match TRBD1. Germline V gene data show CDR1 as LNHDA and CDR2 as SQIVND (reference sequence). V lost 5 bases and J lost 5; bases outside the gene matches: 7. The CDR3 has 15 residues. In DNA form, the CDR3 reads TGTGCCAGTAGTCGCACCGGGACAGGGAACAATGAGCAGTTCTTC. Protein sequence: CASSRTGTGNNEQFF.

On this clone: Within the sample, other DNA sequences also encode this same CDR3. In nucleotides, the CDR3 is TGTGCCAGTAGTACAGGGGCTAACTATGGCTACACCTTC. Translated: CASSTGANYGYTF. The V and J genes are TRBV19 and TRBJ1-2; the D gene is possibly TRBD1 (6 bases). Germline CDR1 LNHDA, CDR2 SQIVND (reference sequence). The CDR3 has 13 residues. V lost 4 bases and J 0 bases, leaving 6 bases between the germline ends.

The chain is built from TRBV5-4 and TRBJ1-1; 7 bases line up with TRBD1. Germline CDR1 reads SGHNT; CDR2 reads YYREEE (reference sequence). The CDR3 runs 13 residues. With V trimmed by 7 bases and J by 11 bases, 14 bases remained unmatched. The CDR3 region has the DNA TGTGCCAGCGCATCTAACGAGGGGGCCGAGGCTTTCTTT. Protein sequence: CASASNEGAEAFF. The full variable domain, rest sourced from reference TRBV5-4 and TRBJ1-1, is ETGVTQSPTHLIKTRGQQVTLRCSSQSGHNTVSWYQQALGQGPQFIFQYYREEENGRGNFPPRFSGLQFPNYSSELNVNALELDDSALYLCASASNEGAEAFFGQGTRLTVV.

The chain has TRBV2 and TRBJ2-1, with TRBD1 matching 9 bases. CDR3 length: 14 amino acids. V trimming: 6 bases; J trimming: 3 bases; junction bases outside the gene matches: 3. Germline V gives CDR1 SNHLY, CDR2 FYNNEI. The CDR3 region has the DNA TGTGCCAGCAGGGGGACAGGGCACTACAATGAGCAGTTCTTC. This encodes CASRGTGHYNEQFF.

The V and J genes are TRBV2 and TRBJ1-4, with D possibly matching TRBD1 (5 bases). Trimming took 2 bases from V and 3 from J, leaving 10 bases between them. CDR1 SNHLY and CDR2 FYNNEI come from the germline V gene. The length of the CDR3 is 15 residues. The CDR3 spells CASSELGEANEKLFF. The CDR3 coding sequence is TGTGCCAGCAGTGAACTGGGGGAGGCTAATGAAAAACTGTTTTTT. Using reference TRBV2 and TRBJ1-4 for the parts outside the CDR3, the full variable domain is EPEVTQTPSHQVTQMGQEVILRCVPISNHLYFYWYRQILGQKVEFLVSFYNNEISEKSEIFDDQFSVERPDGSNFTLKIRSTKLEDSAMYFCASSELGEANEKLFFGSGTQLSVL.

The chain carries TRBV25-1 and TRBJ1-5, with D possibly matching TRBD1 (5 bases). Germline CDR1 MGHDK, CDR2 SYGVNS. With 6 bases removed from V and 2 bases from J, the gap between germline ends came to 8 bases. CDR3 length equals 13 residues. The CDR3: CASSPGGNQPQHF. CDR3 coding DNA: TGTGCCAGCAGCCCGGGGGGCAATCAGCCCCAGCATTTT. Full variable domain (outside the CDR3, taken from reference TRBV25-1 and TRBJ1-5): EADIYQTPRYLVIGTGKKITLECSQTMGHDKMYWYQQDPGMELHLIHYSYGVNSTEKGDLSSESTVSRIRTEHFPLTLESARPSHTSQYLCASSPGGNQPQHFGDGTRLSIL.

J is TRBJ1-2 and V is TRBV5-4; D might be TRBD1 (6 bases). This CDR3 region has 13 residues. Germline CDR1 is SGHNT and CDR2 is YYREEE (reference sequence). V was clipped by 0 bases and J by 4 bases, with 7 bases between them. The CDR3 here is CASSLETGYGYTF. The DNA for the CDR3 is TGTGCCAGCAGCTTGGAGACAGGCTATGGCTACACCTTC.

V usage is TRBV7-9 and J usage is TRBJ2-1; 7 bases are a match to TRBD2. Looked up from germline, CDR1 is SEHNR and CDR2 is FQNEAQ (reference sequence). The CDR3 is 15 residues long. V lost 0 bases, J lost 5 bases, and 4 bases stayed unmatched. In DNA form, the CDR3 reads TGTGCCAGCAGCTTAGCGGGAGGGAGGAACAATGAGCAGTTCTTC. Residues: CASSLAGGRNNEQFF.

The chain recombines TRBV5-1 with TRBJ2-1; a weak D match, TRBD1 (6 bases). V lost 5 bases and J lost 3, with 15 bases in between. Per germline, CDR1 SGHRS and CDR2 YFSETQ. This CDR3 spans 15 amino acids. The CDR3 DNA follows: TGCGCCAGCAGTTCCACAGGGTCTAGCTACAATGAGCAGTTCTTC. Its protein is CASSSTGSSYNEQFF.

This clone showed up just once. V and J are TRBV5-1 and TRBJ1-3; TRBD1 matches 8 bases. The V segment lost 4 bases and the J segment 0 bases; nucleotides outside the gene matches: 6. CDR1 SGHRS and CDR2 YFSETQ come from the germline V gene. This CDR3 contains 16 residues. The CDR3 region has the DNA TGCGCCAGCAGCGATGGCAGGGGGCACTCTGGAAACACCATATATTTT. This codes for CASSDGRGHSGNTIYF.

This sequence joins TRBV2 and TRBJ1-1; 10 bases agree with TRBD1. The trim removed 6 bases at V and 2 bases at J, leaving 9 bases unmatched. CDR3 length equals 16 residues. The germline CDR1 and CDR2 sequences are SNHLY and FYNNEI. The CDR3 sequence: CASSPGTGALNTEAFF. The CDR3 region has the DNA TGTGCCAGCAGCCCCGGGACAGGGGCACTAAACACTGAAGCTTTCTTT. Full variable domain (missing parts from reference TRBV2 and TRBJ1-1): EPEVTQTPSHQVTQMGQEVILRCVPISNHLYFYWYRQILGQKVEFLVSFYNNEISEKSEIFDDQFSVERPDGSNFTLKIRSTKLEDSAMYFCASSPGTGALNTEAFFGQGTRLTVV.

This chain links TRBV12-3 or TRBV12-4 with TRBJ2-1, with D maybe TRBD1 (5 bases). There are 12 residues in the CDR3. V was trimmed by 3 bases and J by 6 bases, leaving 6 bases between them. This CDR3 is CASSFQGNEQFF. In DNA form, the CDR3 reads TGTGCCAGCAGTTTTCAGGGCAATGAGCAGTTCTTC.

The V call is TRBV18, the J call TRBJ1-1; no clear D. V dropped 3 bases and J dropped 6 bases, with 8 bases sitting between them. The length of the CDR3 is 12 residues. The germline V gene has CDR1 KGHSH and CDR2 LQKENI. The CDR3 region is CASSPTRSEAFF. For the CDR3, the DNA is TGTGCCAGCTCACCCACCCGGTCTGAAGCTTTCTTT.

The chain couples TRBV12-5 to TRBJ2-7; D ambiguous. This CDR3 has 11 amino acids. Trimming cost V 2 bases and J 3 bases, with 2 bases left between them. Germline V gene data show CDR1 as LGHNT and CDR2 as FRNRAP. The CDR3 loop is CASGLYYEQYF. The CDR3 region has the DNA TGTGCTAGTGGTTTGTACTACGAGCAGTACTTC.

The CDR3 sequence: CASSYDNSYNSPLHF. The CDR3, as DNA: TGTGCCAGCAGTTACGACAACTCCTATAATTCACCCCTCCACTTT. The V and J genes are TRBV6-5 and TRBJ1-6; no firm D call. The germline gives CDR1 MNHEY, CDR2 SVGAGI. Trimming shortened V by 2 bases and J by 0 bases, and 5 bases separated the two germline ends. The CDR3 is 15 residues long.

V usage is TRBV11-3 and J usage is TRBJ2-3, with 8 bases matching TRBD1. CDR1 is SGHNT, CDR2 YENEEA, per germline. The CDR3 contains 18 residues. Trimming cost V 5 bases and J 0 bases; bases outside gene matches: 13. CDR3 nucleotides: TGTGCCAGCAGCGCTCGACGACAGGGGTGGGATAGCACAGATACGCAGTATTTT. Translating it yields CASSARRQGWDSTDTQYF.

This clone has a handful of counts. The rearrangement uses TRBV7-7 and TRBJ2-3, with 8 bases identical to TRBD2. Germline loops: CDR1 SSHAT, CDR2 FNYEAQ (reference sequence). The length of the CDR3 is 15 residues. V lost 5 bases, J lost 1 base, and 5 bases stayed unmatched. CDR3: CASSPDSGGTDTQYF. Here the CDR3 DNA reads TGTGCCAGCAGCCCGGATAGCGGGGGCACAGATACGCAGTATTTT.

This chain uses TRBV29-1 with TRBJ1-5, with 8 nucleotides matching TRBD1. The germline V gene has CDR1 SQVTM and CDR2 ANQGSEA. V lost 6 bases, J lost 4 bases, and 5 bases stayed unmatched. The CDR3 consists of 13 residues. The CDR3 DNA reads TGCAGCGTCACAACAGGGGGTAATCAGCCCCAGCATTTT. Its protein product is CSVTTGGNQPQHF.

V and J are TRBV3-1 (or the pseudogene TRBV3-2) and TRBJ2-3, with TRBD2 matching over 9 bases. CDR1 and CDR2 from the germline V gene are LGHDT and YNNKEL (reference sequence). V was clipped by 7 bases and J by 8 bases; unmatched bases: 10. The CDR3 loop spans 14 amino acids. CDR3 amino acids: CASTGLAGTGTQYF. CDR3 DNA sequence: TGTGCCAGCACAGGGCTAGCGGGAACGGGTACGCAGTATTTT.

This clone turned up a few times. As DNA, the CDR3 is TGTGCCAGCAGTACAGGACAGGGGGTATACAATGAGCAGTTCTTC. Protein sequence: CASSTGQGVYNEQFF. The rearrangement links TRBV6-5 to TRBJ2-1; 10 nucleotides line up with TRBD1. The junction had 5 bases not matched to a gene; V was cut back by 5 bases and J by 4 bases. Germline CDR1 and CDR2: MNHEY and SVGAGI. This CDR3 region has 15 residues.

The V gene is TRBV5-1, the J gene TRBJ1-4; D unresolved. With 1 base removed from V and 3 bases from J, the gap between germline ends came to 10 bases. The CDR3 covers 15 residues. CDR1 is SGHRS and CDR2 is YFSETQ in the germline V gene. The CDR3 loop reads CASSLSSFANEKLFF. CDR3 DNA sequence: TGCGCCAGCAGCTTGTCGTCCTTTGCTAATGAAAAACTGTTTTTT.

J is TRBJ2-1 and V is TRBV11-1, with 7 bases that match TRBD2. V trimming: 2 bases; J trimming: 5 bases; junction bases outside the gene matches: 3. CDR1 is SGHAT, CDR2 FQDESV, per germline (reference sequence). The CDR3 runs to 14 residues. CDR3 nucleotides: TGTGCCAGCAGCTTAAATCGGGGGGACAATGAGCAGTTCTTC. Translation gives CASSLNRGDNEQFF.

The V and J genes are TRBV5-4 and TRBJ1-1, with D possibly TRBD1 on 6 matching bases. Per the germline V gene, CDR1 is SGHNT and CDR2 is YYREEE (reference sequence). Trimming took off 2 bases at V and 5 bases at J, with 16 bases between the two ends. There are 15 residues in the CDR3. CDR3 loop: CASSFGARGDTEAFF. CDR3 bases: TGTGCCAGCAGCTTCGGGGCCAGGGGTGATACTGAAGCTTTCTTT.

The chain carries TRBV11-2 and TRBJ2-5; 7 positions agree with TRBD2. This CDR3 region has 15 residues. Germline-derived CDR1 and CDR2 are SGHAT and FQNNGV. The V segment lost 3 bases and the J segment 0 bases; nucleotides outside the gene matches: 4. The CDR3 region has the DNA TGTGCCAGCAGCTTCCCTCGGGAGGACCAAGAGACCCAGTACTTC. Amino acid sequence: CASSFPREDQETQYF.

V gene TRBV6-2 or TRBV6-3 combines with J gene TRBJ2-7; possibly TRBD2 for D (5 bases). This CDR3 has 16 residues. V was clipped by 0 bases and J by 2 bases, with 14 bases between them. Germline loops: CDR1 MNHEY, CDR2 SVGEGT. The DNA for the CDR3 is TGTGCCAGCAGTTACTCCACGGGGTATCTACCCTACGAGCAGTACTTC. Translated: CASSYSTGYLPYEQYF.

CDR3 sequence (DNA): TGTGCCAGCAAACCCCGCCGAGGCACTGAAGCTTTCTTT. Translation gives CASKPRRGTEAFF. V gene TRBV12-3 or TRBV12-4 combines with J gene TRBJ1-1; D gene ambiguous. This CDR3 is 13 amino acids long. Trimming removed 7 bases at V and 4 bases at J, with 13 bases between.

The V call is TRBV11-2, the J call TRBJ2-5, with TRBD2 matching 8 bases. Per the germline V gene, CDR1 is SGHAT and CDR2 is FQNNGV. After removal of 0 bases from V and 7 bases from J, the junction contained 10 bases not matched to a gene. This CDR3 region has 16 residues. The CDR3: CASSLDLAAGVGTQYF. DNA for the CDR3: TGTGCCAGCAGCTTAGATCTGGCAGCGGGGGTAGGGACCCAGTACTTC.

CDR3 sequence reads: CASSLGAGNTEAFF. The CDR3, as DNA: TGTGCCAGCAGCTTAGGTGCAGGCAACACTGAAGCTTTCTTT. The chain has TRBV11-2 and TRBJ1-1; D is ambiguous. V lost 1 base, J lost 2 bases, and 8 bases lay in between. The CDR3 has 14 amino acids. From germline, CDR1 is SGHAT and CDR2 FQNNGV.

This chain uses TRBV2 with TRBJ1-1; D is ambiguous. V gave up 6 bases and J gave up 1 base, with 9 bases separating them. The CDR3 is made up of 13 amino acids. Germline V lookup: CDR1 SNHLY, CDR2 FYNNEI. The CDR3 sequence: CASSNNKNTEAFF. Here the CDR3 DNA reads TGTGCCAGCAGCAACAATAAGAACACTGAAGCTTTCTTT.